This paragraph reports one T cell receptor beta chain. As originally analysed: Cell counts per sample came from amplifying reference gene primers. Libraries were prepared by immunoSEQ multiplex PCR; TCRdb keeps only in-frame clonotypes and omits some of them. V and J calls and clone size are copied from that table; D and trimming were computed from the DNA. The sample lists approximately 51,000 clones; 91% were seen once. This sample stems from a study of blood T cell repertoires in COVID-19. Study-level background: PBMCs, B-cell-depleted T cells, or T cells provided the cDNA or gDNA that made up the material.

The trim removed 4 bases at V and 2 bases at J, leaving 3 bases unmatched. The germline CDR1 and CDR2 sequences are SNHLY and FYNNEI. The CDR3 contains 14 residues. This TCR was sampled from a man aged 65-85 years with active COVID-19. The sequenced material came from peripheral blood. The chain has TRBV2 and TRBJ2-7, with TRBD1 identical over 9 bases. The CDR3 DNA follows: TGTGCCAGCAGTGCCGGGACAGGGACCTACGAGCAGTACTTC. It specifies CASSAGTGTYEQYF.